The source of this TCR beta chain is a study of human T cells and chemical hapten exposure. Study summary: Patients had diphenylcyclopropenone applied to the scalp weekly throughout the approximately 24-week study. The cohort included alopecia areata under or over 50% scalp, totalis and universalis. General study results and limits: Expanded TCRs formed significantly more large CDR3 similarity clusters than controls. No shift was seen in TCRs above 1 in 1000 frequency with DPC sensitization.

Germline lookup yields CDR1 MDHEN and CDR2 SYDVKM. This CDR3 comprises 13 residues. Trimming cost V 7 bases and J 8 bases; bases outside gene matches: 7. Note on this clonotype: Antigen unknown.

The time point is: pre-sensitization, week 0. Treatment denoted: therapeutic diphenylcyclopropenone sensitization with weekly scalp DPC. TCRdb passed the RACE reads through MiXCR, listing each CDR3 protein once. The table lists 190,000 or so distinct CDR3 sequences, just under 30% of them singletons. The chain links TRBV28 to TRBJ1-4; 7 positions match TRBD1. The clonotype was recovered from a woman younger than 45 with alopecia areata. Some clones in this sample may be carry-over from other donors' samples. The sample consisted of whole blood, taken in connection with sensitization to the hapten diphenylcyclopropenone (DPC). This CDR3 reads CASTLSGGEKLFF. CDR3 in DNA: TGTGCCAGCACCCTATCAGGGGGGGAAAAACTGTTTTTT.